These T cell receptor beta chains were read from a single sample in a study of a mutant IDH1 vaccine in newly diagnosed glioma. Generated by immunoSEQ multiplex PCR, the TCRdb table keeps only in-frame clones and is missing some. Among 30,000 to 40,000 clones listed, approximately 80% were seen once. The sequenced sample was peripheral blood mononuclear cells (PBMCs), obtained from a glioma patient treated with radiotherapy, temozolomide or both. These receptors were collected from a man aged 50 to 60 with glioma. Some clones in this sample may be carry-over from other donors' samples. Both conserved end residues are part of each CDR3. A D gene is named only where the DNA matches it firmly. A row's size may be missing; if present it is once, few, many or a size class.

v_gene	d_gene	j_gene	abundance	CDR3aa	CDR3nt
TRBV6-5	.	TRBJ2-1	.	CASSSDQSYNEQFF	TGTGCCAGCAGTTCCGATCAGAGCTACAATGAGCAGTTCTTC
TRBV7-9	.	TRBJ1-6	.	CASTGIYNSPLHF	TGTGCCAGCACAGGGATCTATAATTCACCCCTCCACTTT
TRBV2	TRBD1	TRBJ1-2	.	CASTDRAYGYTF	TGTGCCAGCACCGACAGGGCCTATGGCTACACCTTC
TRBV7-2	.	TRBJ2-3	.	CASSTGAGSGFTDTQYF	TGTGCCAGCAGCACCGGGGCGGGATCCGGTTTTACAGATACGCAGTATTTT
TRBV10-1	.	TRBJ1-2	.	CASSDSTYRAFLYGYTF	TGCGCCAGCAGTGATTCTACTTACAGGGCCTTCCTCTATGGCTACACCTTC
TRBV5-6	TRBD1	TRBJ1-1	.	CASSLLDRAPGSTEAFF	TGTGCCAGCAGTCTCCTGGACAGGGCCCCCGGGAGCACTGAAGCTTTCTTT
TRBV5-5	.	TRBJ2-7	once	CASMGWRERYEQYF	TGTGCCAGCATGGGTTGGAGGGAGCGGTACGAGCAGTACTTC
TRBV27	.	TRBJ2-7	.	CASRKDSSYEQYF	TGTGCCAGCAGGAAGGACAGTTCCTACGAGCAGTACTTC
TRBV28	TRBD2	TRBJ2-5	.	CASSLSGRTETQYF	TGTGCCAGCAGTCTTAGCGGGAGGACAGAGACCCAGTACTTC
TRBV9	.	TRBJ2-7	.	CASSVGLAYEQYF	TGTGCCAGCAGCGTAGGACTTGCCTACGAGCAGTACTTC
TRBV11-3	.	TRBJ2-2	.	CASSSRGADDTGELFF	TGTGCCAGCAGTTCGAGGGGCGCCGATGACACCGGGGAGCTGTTTTTT
TRBV5-5	TRBD1	TRBJ2-7	.	CASTGGDRAYEQYF	TGTGCCAGCACCGGCGGGGACAGGGCCTACGAGCAGTACTTC
TRBV7-2	TRBD1	TRBJ2-7	.	CASSLTGTGNSYEQYF	TGTGCCAGCAGTTTGACCGGGACAGGGAATTCCTACGAGCAGTACTTC
TRBV5-1	.	TRBJ2-1	.	CASSSLWGEQFF	TGCGCCAGCAGCTCCCTCTGGGGTGAGCAGTTCTTC
TRBV2	TRBD2	TRBJ2-1	few	CASERERTYNEQFF	TGTGCCAGCGAGCGGGAGCGTACCTACAATGAGCAGTTCTTC
TRBV6-1	TRBD2	TRBJ2-7	few	CASKGLAGTYEQYF	TGTGCCAGCAAAGGACTAGCGGGGACCTACGAGCAGTACTTC
TRBV11-2	.	TRBJ1-2	.	CASSSYQSNYGYTF	TGTGCCAGCAGCTCATATCAGTCTAACTATGGCTACACCTTC
TRBV6-5	.	TRBJ2-5	.	CASSYGGETQYF	TGTGCCAGCAGTTACGGCGGAGAGACCCAGTACTTC
TRBV4-1	TRBD1	TRBJ2-4	.	CASSHVQGRWNIQYF	TGCGCCAGCAGCCATGTACAGGGGCGGTGGAACATTCAGTACTTC
TRBV5-4	TRBD1	TRBJ1-5	once	CASSLKGARAQHF	TGTGCCAGCAGCTTGAAGGGGGCGCGGGCCCAGCATTTT
TRBV4-1	TRBD1	TRBJ1-1	.	CASSQLGQSRAFF	TGCGCCAGCAGCCAATTGGGACAGTCTAGGGCTTTCTTT
TRBV5-1	.	TRBJ2-3	.	CASSLEGYTDTQYF	TGCGCCAGCAGCTTGGAGGGGTACACAGATACGCAGTATTTT
TRBV27	TRBD1	TRBJ1-1	.	CASSPTRTGRNTEAFF	TGTGCCAGCAGTCCGACCCGGACAGGGCGAAACACTGAAGCTTTCTTT
TRBV4-1	.	TRBJ1-4	.	CASSLTDSTNEKLFF	TGCGCCAGCAGCCTGACAGACTCAACTAATGAAAAACTGTTTTTT
TRBV19	TRBD1	TRBJ1-2	.	CASGGTGSNYGYTF	TGTGCCAGTGGGGGGACAGGGTCCAACTATGGCTACACCTTC
TRBV4-1	.	TRBJ2-2	.	CASSPTGLNTGELFF	TGCGCCAGCAGCCCCACGGGACTCAACACCGGGGAGCTGTTTTTT
TRBV7-9	.	TRBJ1-1	.	CASSPRRAAFNTEAFF	TGTGCCAGCAGCCCTCGCCGGGCAGCCTTTAACACTGAAGCTTTCTTT
TRBV9	TRBD2	TRBJ2-3	.	CASKGGLEITDTQYF	TGTGCCAGCAAGGGTGGACTAGAGATCACAGATACGCAGTATTTT
TRBV29-1	.	TRBJ2-3	.	CSVEETDTQYF	TGCAGCGTTGAGGAGACAGATACGCAGTATTTT
TRBV9	.	TRBJ2-7	once	CASSVGPDPYEQYF	TGTGCCAGCAGCGTAGGGCCTGACCCCTACGAGCAGTACTTC
TRBV7-8	TRBD1	TRBJ1-2	.	CASSFTGGGYGYTF	TGTGCCAGCAGCTTTACAGGGGGTGGCTATGGCTACACCTTC
TRBV27	.	TRBJ2-3	.	CASSSLGDTQYF	TGTGCCAGCAGTTCCCTCGGAGATACGCAGTATTTT
TRBV5-5	.	TRBJ2-3	few	CASSQGTGGNTDTQYF	TGTGCCAGCAGCCAGGGAACTGGGGGCAACACAGATACGCAGTATTTT
TRBV6-5	.	TRBJ1-2	once	CASTPGLEGSGYTF	TGTGCCAGCACCCCGGGACTCGAGGGATCCGGCTACACCTTC
TRBV11-2	.	TRBJ2-3	.	CASSLGGLILTDTQYF	TGTGCCAGCAGCTTGGGGGGGCTAATCCTCACAGATACGCAGTATTTT
TRBV7-9	.	TRBJ2-3	.	CASSPIGWSDTQYF	TGTGCCAGCAGCCCAATTGGATGGTCAGATACGCAGTATTTT
TRBV19	.	TRBJ1-2	.	CASSTGMGGYTF	TGTGCCAGTAGTACAGGGATGGGGGGCTACACCTTC
TRBV11-2	TRBD1	TRBJ2-1	.	CASSRTQGVDEQFF	TGTGCCAGCAGCCGAACACAGGGGGTGGATGAGCAGTTCTTC
TRBV19	TRBD1	TRBJ1-1	.	CASSTGQERTEAFF	TGTGCCAGTAGTACGGGACAGGAGCGTACTGAAGCTTTCTTT
TRBV4-3	.	TRBJ1-2	once	CASSPRWDSGFYGYTF	TGCGCCAGCAGTCCAAGATGGGATAGTGGCTTCTATGGCTACACCTTC
TRBV7-8	.	TRBJ1-1	.	CASSMGQSNTEAFF	TGTGCCAGCAGCATGGGCCAATCGAACACTGAAGCTTTCTTT
TRBV2	.	TRBJ2-5	.	CASRLLTMEETQYF	TGTGCCAGCAGATTACTAACGATGGAAGAGACCCAGTACTTC
TRBV14	TRBD1	TRBJ2-3	.	CASSEDVQGIPTDTQYF	TGTGCCAGCAGCGAAGATGTACAGGGGATTCCAACAGATACGCAGTATTTT
TRBV5-6	.	TRBJ1-1	.	CASSLVMDTEAFF	TGTGCCAGCAGCTTGGTGATGGACACTGAAGCTTTCTTT
TRBV7-2	.	TRBJ1-3	.	CASSLRGLNTIYF	TGTGCCAGCAGCTTAAGAGGGCTGAACACCATATATTTT
TRBV11-2	.	TRBJ1-2	.	CASSPTGGANGYTF	TGTGCCAGCAGCCCCACAGGAGGGGCCAATGGCTACACCTTC
TRBV25-1	TRBD1	TRBJ1-5	.	CASSGNRGSGSNQPQHF	TGTGCCAGCAGTGGAAACAGGGGTAGCGGTAGCAATCAGCCCCAGCATTTT
TRBV15	TRBD1	TRBJ1-2	.	CATSRGDREYGYTF	TGTGCCACCAGCAGGGGAGACAGGGAGTATGGCTACACCTTC
TRBV21-1	.	TRBJ1-5	.	CASSKVARQGINQPQHF	TGTGCCAGCAGCAAAGTAGCCCGACAGGGGATTAATCAGCCCCAGCATTTT
TRBV5-1	.	TRBJ2-7	.	CASSLDPGAYEQYF	TGCGCCAGCAGCTTGGATCCAGGAGCCTACGAGCAGTACTTC
TRBV28	.	TRBJ1-1	.	CASSLARSGAFF	TGTGCCAGCAGCCTGGCCCGATCGGGAGCTTTCTTT
TRBV7-9	TRBD2	TRBJ2-1	.	CASEREGYNEQFF	TGTGCCAGCGAGCGGGAGGGGTACAATGAGCAGTTCTTC
TRBV5-5	.	TRBJ1-1	.	CASSPDSVNTEAFF	TGTGCCAGCAGCCCCGACAGTGTGAACACTGAAGCTTTCTTT
TRBV15	.	TRBJ2-2	.	CATSSGRAGELFF	TGTGCCACCAGCAGCGGGAGAGCCGGGGAGCTGTTTTTT
TRBV27	TRBD2	TRBJ2-1	.	CASSLRREALYNEQFF	TGTGCCAGCAGTTTACGGCGGGAGGCCCTCTACAATGAGCAGTTCTTC
TRBV21-1	.	TRBJ2-7	.	CASSRRDGDYEQYF	TGTGCCAGCAGCCGCCGGGACGGCGACTACGAGCAGTACTTC
TRBV27	.	TRBJ1-1	.	CASIPPPGLNTEAFF	TGTGCCAGCATCCCCCCCCCAGGATTGAACACTGAAGCTTTCTTT
TRBV6-4	.	TRBJ2-2	.	CASSAGDTGELFF	TGTGCCAGCAGTGCGGGAGACACCGGGGAGCTGTTTTTT
TRBV7-9	.	TRBJ2-7	.	CASSLATGPYEQYF	TGTGCCAGCAGCTTAGCTACAGGACCCTACGAGCAGTACTTC
TRBV10-3	.	TRBJ1-5	few	CAISESSGNNQPQHF	TGTGCCATCAGTGAGTCTTCAGGTAACAATCAGCCCCAGCATTTT